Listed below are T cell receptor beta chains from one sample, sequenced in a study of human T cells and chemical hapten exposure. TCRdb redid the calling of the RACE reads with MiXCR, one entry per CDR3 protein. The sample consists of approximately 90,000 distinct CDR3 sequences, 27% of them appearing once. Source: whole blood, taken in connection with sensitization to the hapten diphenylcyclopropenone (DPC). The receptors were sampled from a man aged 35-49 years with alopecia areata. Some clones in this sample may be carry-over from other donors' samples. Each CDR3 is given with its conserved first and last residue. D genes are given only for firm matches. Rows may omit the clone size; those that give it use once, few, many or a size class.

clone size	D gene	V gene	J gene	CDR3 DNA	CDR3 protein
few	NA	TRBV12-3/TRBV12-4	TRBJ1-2	TGTGCCAGCAGCCGTCAGGTTGGCTACACCTTC	CASSRQVGYTF
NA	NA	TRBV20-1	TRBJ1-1	TGCAGTGCTAGAGAAAGGGACGAAGCTTTCTTT	CSARERDEAFF
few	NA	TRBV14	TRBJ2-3	TGTGCCAGCAGCCAAGATAGGCTGGATACGCAGTATTTT	CASSQDRLDTQYF
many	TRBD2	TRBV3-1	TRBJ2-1	TGTGCCAGCAGCCAAGACGGGAGGGTAAGGGGCAATGAGCAGTTCTTC	CASSQDGRVRGNEQFF
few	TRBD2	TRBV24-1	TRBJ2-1	TGTGCCACCAGTGGAGTGACGGGGGGACGCTACAATGAGCAGTTCTTC	CATSGVTGGRYNEQFF
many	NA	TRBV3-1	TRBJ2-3	TGTGCCAGCAGCCCGGACTGGAGGGCCGGAGATACGCAGTATTTT	CASSPDWRAGDTQYF
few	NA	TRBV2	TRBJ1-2	TGTGCCAGCAGTGAAGGGCATGGAGTCTATGGCTACACCTTC	CASSEGHGVYGYTF
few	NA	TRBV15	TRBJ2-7	TGTGCCACCAGCAGAGAACAGGGCCCATCCTACGAGCAGTACTTC	CATSREQGPSYEQYF
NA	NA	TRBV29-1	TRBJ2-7	TGCAGCGTTGAGGACTTGGCCTACGAGCAGTACTTC	CSVEDLAYEQYF
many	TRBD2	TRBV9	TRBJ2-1	TGTGCCAGCAGCGCACGACCAGACCGAACTAGCGGGAGGGCCGGGAATGAGCAGTTCTTC	CASSARPDRTSGRAGNEQFF
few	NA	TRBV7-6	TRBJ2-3	TGTGCCAGCAGAGCAGGTGGGAGAACAGATACGCAGTATTTT	CASRAGGRTDTQYF
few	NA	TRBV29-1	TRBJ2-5	TGCAGCGTCCTGGGCGAGCTGGAGACCCAGTACTTC	CSVLGELETQYF
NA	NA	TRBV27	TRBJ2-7	TGTGCCACCCGGGGAGAGGTCTACGAGCAGTACTTC	CATRGEVYEQYF
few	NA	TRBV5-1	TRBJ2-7	TGCGCCAGCAGCTTGGCCCCTGACTTGCCCTACGAGCAGTACTTC	CASSLAPDLPYEQYF
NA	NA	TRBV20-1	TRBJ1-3	TGCAGTGCTGCCGACAGTGGTTCTTTTGGAAACACCATATATTTT	CSAADSGSFGNTIYF
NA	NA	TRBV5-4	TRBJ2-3	TGTGCCAGCAGCATGGATCAGGGTCGCACAGATACGCAGTATTTT	CASSMDQGRTDTQYF
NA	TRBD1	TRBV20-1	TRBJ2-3	TGCAGTGCTAGACGGACAGGGGGACGCACAGATACGCAGTATTTT	CSARRTGGRTDTQYF
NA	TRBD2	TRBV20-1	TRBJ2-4	TGCAGTGCGACAACTAGCGGGATAGCCAAAAACATTCAGTACTTC	CSATTSGIAKNIQYF
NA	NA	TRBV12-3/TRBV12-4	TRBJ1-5	TGTGCCAGCACCATGGCCTGGGGTCAGCCCCAGCATTTT	CASTMAWGQPQHF
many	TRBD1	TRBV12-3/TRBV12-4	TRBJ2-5	TGTGCCAGCAGTTTAGCGGGGACAGAAGAGACCCAGTACTTC	CASSLAGTEETQYF
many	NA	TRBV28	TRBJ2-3	TGTGCCAGCAGTTTGGTAGGGAGTACGCAGTATTTT	CASSLVGSTQYF
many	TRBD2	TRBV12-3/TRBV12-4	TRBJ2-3	TGTGCCAGCGGGACTAGCGGGAGCACAGATACGCAGTATTTT	CASGTSGSTDTQYF
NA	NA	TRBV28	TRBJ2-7	TGTGCCAGCAGTTTAACAGGGACCTACGATCAGTACTTC	CASSLTGTYDQYF
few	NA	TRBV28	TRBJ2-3	TGTGCCAGCAGTTTCCAGGGTGAGACGCAGTATTTT	CASSFQGETQYF
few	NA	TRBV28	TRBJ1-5	TGTGCCAGCAGTTTGGGCGGTCATCAGCCCCAGCATTTT	CASSLGGHQPQHF
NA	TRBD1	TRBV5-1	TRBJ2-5	TGCGCCAGCAGCTCCGGACAGGGGCGAGAGACCCAGTACTTC	CASSSGQGRETQYF
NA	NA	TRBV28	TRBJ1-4	TGTGCCAGCTCGGAGGGCTGTAATGAAAAACTGTTTTTT	CASSEGCNEKLFF
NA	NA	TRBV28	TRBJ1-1	TGTGCCAGCAGTCGAGAGTGGGGCGACGATGAGGCAGAGGAAGCTTTCTTT	CASSREWGDDEAEEAFF
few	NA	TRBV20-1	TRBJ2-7	TGCAGTGCTAGTCGCGGGACACGCTCCTACGAGCAGTACTTC	CSASRGTRSYEQYF
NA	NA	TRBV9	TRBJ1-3	TGTGCCAGCAGCCCCATGGACGGTGGAAACACCATATATTTT	CASSPMDGGNTIYF
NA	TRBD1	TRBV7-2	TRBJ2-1	TGTGCCAGCAGTCGCCACAGGGGGCAGGGCAATGAGCAGTTCTTC	CASSRHRGQGNEQFF
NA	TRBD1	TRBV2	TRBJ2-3	TGTGCCAGCATTAAGGGACAGGGGGCAGGAGATACGCAGTATTTT	CASIKGQGAGDTQYF
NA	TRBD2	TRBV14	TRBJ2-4	TGTGCCAGCAGCCAAGATCGAGGTAGCGGGAGAAACATTCAGTACTTC	CASSQDRGSGRNIQYF
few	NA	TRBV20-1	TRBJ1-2	TGCAGTGCTAGAGGATCGAATCGTGGCTACACCTTC	CSARGSNRGYTF
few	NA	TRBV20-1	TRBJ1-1	TGCAGTGCTAGAGATCGGATAAAGAACACTGAAGCTTTCTTT	CSARDRIKNTEAFF
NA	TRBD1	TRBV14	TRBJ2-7	TGTGCCAGCAGCAAGAGGACAGGGGGCGCGGAGGAGCAGTACTTC	CASSKRTGGAEEQYF
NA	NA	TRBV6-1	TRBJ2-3	TGTGCCAGCAGTGAACGGTTCACAGATACGCAGTATTTT	CASSERFTDTQYF
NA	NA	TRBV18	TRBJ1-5	TGTGCCAGCTCATACCAGGGAAGCAATCAGCCCCAGCATTTT	CASSYQGSNQPQHF
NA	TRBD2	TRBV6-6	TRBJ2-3	TGTGCCAGCAGTTCTAGCGGGAGATTGACAGATACGCAGTATTTT	CASSSSGRLTDTQYF
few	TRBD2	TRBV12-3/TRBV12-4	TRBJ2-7	TGTGCCAGCAGTCGACTAGCGGGAGGGAGGGAGTACTTC	CASSRLAGGREYF
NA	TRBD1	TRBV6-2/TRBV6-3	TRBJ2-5	TGTGCCAGCAGCCGACAGGGGTTGGAGACCCAGTACTTC	CASSRQGLETQYF
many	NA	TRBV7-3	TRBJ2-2	TGTGCCAGCAGCTTAGGGAGGACCGGGGAGCTGTTTTTT	CASSLGRTGELFF
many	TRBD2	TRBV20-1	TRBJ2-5	TGCAGTGAGGCGGGAGATGGTGAGACCCAGTACTTC	CSEAGDGETQYF
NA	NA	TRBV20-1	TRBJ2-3	TGCAGTGCTAGTGGGACGGCTTTCACAGATACGCAGTATTTT	CSASGTAFTDTQYF
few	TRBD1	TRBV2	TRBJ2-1	TGTGCCAGCAGTGGCCTACAGGGGTTTAGTGAGCAGTTCTTC	CASSGLQGFSEQFF
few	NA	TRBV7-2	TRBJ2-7	TGTGCCAGCAGCTTAGGCGGGATTTCCTACGAGCAGTACTTC	CASSLGGISYEQYF
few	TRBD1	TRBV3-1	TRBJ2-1	TGTGCCAGCAGCCAAGGGGGACAGTATAAGGTATCCTACAATGAGCAGTTCTTC	CASSQGGQYKVSYNEQFF
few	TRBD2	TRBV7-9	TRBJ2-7	TGTGCCAGCAGCTTAGACTTGAGCGGGACCTACGAGCAGTACTTC	CASSLDLSGTYEQYF
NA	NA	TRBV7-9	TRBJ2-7	TGTGCCAGCAGCTCCGGAGGGGAGCAGTACTTC	CASSSGGEQYF